This is a list of T cell receptor beta chains from one sample in a study of beta chain features in type 1 diabetes. Some clones are missing from TCRdb's copy, which holds only in-frame ones; the method was immunoSEQ multiplex PCR. The sample lists 600,000 or so clones; over 13% were seen once. The specimen was naive CD4+ T cells from blood. The receptors shown here come from a young man with type 1 diabetes. Both conserved end residues are part of each CDR3. The D gene is left open where the match is weak. Some rows mark clone size as missing; the rest say once, few, many or name a class of expanded clone.

V,size,D,J,CDR3,DNA
TRBV9,.,.,TRBJ2-3,CASSFSAGLVTDTQYF,TGTGCCAGCAGCTTCTCAGCGGGTCTAGTCACAGATACGCAGTATTTT
TRBV27,few,TRBD1,TRBJ1-1,CATPQGAGTEAFF,TGTGCCACCCCACAGGGGGCAGGTACTGAAGCTTTCTTT
TRBV6-5,.,.,TRBJ2-3,CASSYQGGDTQYF,TGTGCCAGCAGTTACCAAGGAGGAGATACGCAGTATTTT
TRBV25-1,.,.,TRBJ2-7,CASAPGTLSYEQYF,TGTGCCAGCGCGCCCGGGACACTCTCCTACGAGCAGTACTTC
TRBV28,few,.,TRBJ2-7,CASSLTSRLTYEQYF,TGTGCCAGCAGTCTTACCTCCCGACTTACCTACGAGCAGTACTTC
TRBV12-5,once,TRBD1,TRBJ2-3,CASGLGTGGNTQYF,TGTGCTAGTGGACTGGGGACAGGGGGGAATACGCAGTATTTT
TRBV30,few,TRBD1,TRBJ2-2,CASPRDRRTGRGELFF,TGTGCCTCCCCTCGGGACAGACGAACGGGTCGGGGGGAGCTGTTTTTT
TRBV20-1,.,.,TRBJ1-2,CSERIYGYTF,TGCTCTGAGAGGATCTATGGCTACACCTTC
TRBV29-1,few,TRBD2,TRBJ2-1,CSAHGLAGRRSYNEQFF,TGCAGCGCCCATGGACTAGCGGGACGCCGCTCCTACAATGAGCAGTTCTTC
TRBV29-1,.,.,TRBJ1-2,CSVDVLGGSDGYTF,TGCAGCGTTGACGTCCTGGGGGGTTCGGATGGCTACACCTTC
TRBV7-2,.,.,TRBJ2-1,CASSPVGAYNEQFF,TGTGCCAGCTCCCCGGTGGGGGCCTACAATGAGCAGTTCTTC
TRBV5-1,.,.,TRBJ2-7,CASSPDPSYEQYF,TGCGCCAGCAGCCCGGACCCGTCATACGAGCAGTACTTC
TRBV7-2,.,TRBD1,TRBJ1-6,CASSSTGQDNSPLHF,TGTGCCAGCAGCTCGACGGGACAGGACAATTCACCCCTCCACTTT
TRBV7-9,.,TRBD1,TRBJ2-1,CASSSGTGSYNEQFF,TGTGCCAGCAGCTCAGGGACAGGCTCCTACAATGAGCAGTTCTTC
TRBV28,few,.,TRBJ2-5,CASSIVEQTQYF,TGTGCCAGCAGTATAGTTGAGCAGACCCAGTACTTC
TRBV9,few,.,TRBJ1-6,CASSVGGSSYNSPLHF,TGTGCCAGCAGCGTAGGGGGGAGCTCCTATAATTCACCCCTCCACTTT
TRBV7-2,few,TRBD1,TRBJ1-1,CASSRTGNTEAFF,TGTGCCAGCAGCCGGACAGGGAACACTGAAGCTTTCTTT
TRBV6-5,few,.,TRBJ2-1,CASTEGGAGVEQFF,TGTGCCAGCACAGAAGGAGGAGCGGGCGTGGAGCAGTTCTTC
TRBV4-2,.,TRBD2,TRBJ2-3,CASGLLNPGLAFVF,TGTGCCAGCGGGCTTTTAAATCCGGGACTAGCTTTTGTATTT
TRBV7-2,few,.,TRBJ2-6,CASSFLPSGPRSGANVLTF,TGTGCCAGCAGCTTCCTCCCTTCGGGACCCCGCTCTGGGGCCAACGTCCTGACTTTC
TRBV4-1,.,TRBD1,TRBJ1-1,CASSPLYRGSNTEAFF,TGCGCCAGCAGCCCTCTATACAGGGGATCGAACACTGAAGCTTTCTTT
TRBV28,.,.,TRBJ2-6,CAIRTAGSGANVLTF,TGTGCCATTCGGACGGCGGGCTCTGGGGCCAACGTCCTGACTTTC
TRBV30,few,TRBD1,TRBJ2-2,CAWRYGTANTGELFF,TGTGCCTGGAGATATGGGACAGCGAACACCGGGGAGCTGTTTTTT
TRBV18,few,.,TRBJ2-1,CASSPPLGMNNEQFF,TGTGCCAGCTCACCACCTCTGGGGATGAACAATGAGCAGTTCTTC
TRBV30,few,.,TRBJ2-2,CAWRGLGTGELFF,TGTGCCTGGAGGGGACTCGGCACCGGGGAGCTGTTTTTT
TRBV6-6,.,.,TRBJ1-2,CASSYDGLNGYTF,TGTGCCAGCAGTTACGACGGTTTAAATGGCTACACCTTC